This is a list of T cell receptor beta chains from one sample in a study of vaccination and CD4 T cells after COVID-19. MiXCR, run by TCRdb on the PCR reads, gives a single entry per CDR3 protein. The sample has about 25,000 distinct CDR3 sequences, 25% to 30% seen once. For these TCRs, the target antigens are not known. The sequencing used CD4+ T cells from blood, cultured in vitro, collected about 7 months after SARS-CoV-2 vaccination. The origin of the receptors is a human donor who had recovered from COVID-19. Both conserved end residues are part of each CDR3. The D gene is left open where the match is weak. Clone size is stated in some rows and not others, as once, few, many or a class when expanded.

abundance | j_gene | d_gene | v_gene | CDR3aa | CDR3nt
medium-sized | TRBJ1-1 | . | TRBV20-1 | CSAVDGRKGYTEAFF | TGCAGTGCCGTCGACGGCCGAAAGGGGTACACTGAAGCTTTCTTT
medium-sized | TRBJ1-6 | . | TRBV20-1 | CSARRPRAGPPYNSPLHF | TGCAGTGCTAGACGACCCCGAGCAGGGCCACCTTATAATTCACCCCTCCACTTT
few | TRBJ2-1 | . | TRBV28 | CASSSDPYNEQFF | TGTGCCAGCAGTTCCGACCCCTACAATGAGCAGTTCTTC
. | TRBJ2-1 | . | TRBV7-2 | CASSQRWQGSRNEQFF | TGTGCCAGCAGCCAGAGGTGGCAGGGGAGCAGGAATGAGCAGTTCTTC
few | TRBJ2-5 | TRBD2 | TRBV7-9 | CASNSAGGGQETQYF | TGTGCCAGCAACTCAGCGGGAGGGGGTCAAGAGACCCAGTACTTC
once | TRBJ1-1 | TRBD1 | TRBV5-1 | CASSPRTGRSEAFF | TGCGCCAGCAGCCCGAGGACAGGTCGATCTGAAGCTTTCTTT
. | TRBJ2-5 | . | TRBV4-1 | CASSQVDRQETQYF | TGCGCCAGCAGCCAAGTGGACCGCCAAGAGACCCAGTACTTC
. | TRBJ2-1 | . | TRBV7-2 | CASRREGFGGEQFF | TGTGCCAGCAGACGAGAGGGATTTGGGGGTGAGCAGTTCTTC
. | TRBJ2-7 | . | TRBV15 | CATSRVMRDEQYF | TGTGCCACCAGCAGAGTGATGAGGGACGAGCAGTACTTC
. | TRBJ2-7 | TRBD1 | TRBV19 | CASSTGGASIHHEQYF | TGTGCCAGTAGTACAGGGGGCGCTTCCATCCATCACGAGCAGTACTTC
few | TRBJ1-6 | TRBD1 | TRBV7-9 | CASSFRGNYNSPLHF | TGTGCCAGCAGTTTCAGGGGGAACTATAATTCACCCCTCCACTTT
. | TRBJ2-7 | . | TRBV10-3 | CTISERTERRYNEQYF | TGTACCATCAGTGAGAGGACCGAACGAAGGTACAATGAGCAGTACTTC
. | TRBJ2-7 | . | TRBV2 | CASSEQAPLHEQYF | TGTGCCAGCAGCGAACAGGCTCCCCTCCACGAGCAGTACTTC
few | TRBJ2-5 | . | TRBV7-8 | CASSRRDIEETQYF | TGTGCCAGCAGCCGAAGGGACATTGAGGAGACCCAGTACTTC
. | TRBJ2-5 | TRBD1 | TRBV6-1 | CASNWDRGRETQYF | TGTGCCAGCAATTGGGACAGGGGGCGAGAGACCCAGTACTTC